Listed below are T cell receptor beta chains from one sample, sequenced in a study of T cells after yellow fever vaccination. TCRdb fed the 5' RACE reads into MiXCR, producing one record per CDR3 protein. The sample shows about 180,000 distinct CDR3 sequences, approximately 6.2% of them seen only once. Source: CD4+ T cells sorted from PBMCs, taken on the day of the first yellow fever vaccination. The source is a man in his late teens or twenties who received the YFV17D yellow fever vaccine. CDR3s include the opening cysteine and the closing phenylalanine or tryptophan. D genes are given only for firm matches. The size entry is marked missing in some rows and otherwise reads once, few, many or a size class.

CDR3: CASSLTGAGGRNEQFF; size: many; D: TRBD2; V: TRBV7-3; J: TRBJ2-1
CDR3: CASSLSGALYNEQFF; size: few; D: TRBD2; V: TRBV25-1; J: TRBJ2-1
CDR3: CASSQVGTSGGPEQFF; size: many; D: TRBD2; V: TRBV4-3; J: TRBJ2-1
CDR3: CASSFGIYEQYF; size: .; D: .; V: TRBV28; J: TRBJ2-7
CDR3: CGSSDRQGMNTGELFF; size: .; D: TRBD1; V: TRBV6-1; J: TRBJ2-2
CDR3: CASSPGWGNTGELFF; size: few; D: .; V: TRBV6-1; J: TRBJ2-2
CDR3: CASSYAGATEAFF; size: many; D: .; V: TRBV6-2/TRBV6-3; J: TRBJ1-1
CDR3: CASSSIVGTDSTDTQYF; size: many; D: .; V: TRBV18; J: TRBJ2-3
CDR3: CSAPTRGDTQYF; size: many; D: .; V: TRBV20-1; J: TRBJ2-3
CDR3: CASSFAGTSEQYF; size: .; D: TRBD2; V: TRBV5-1; J: TRBJ2-3
CDR3: CASSQDSRGLDEQYF; size: .; D: TRBD1; V: TRBV3-1; J: TRBJ2-7
CDR3: CASSPRPRGSSYNEQFF; size: many; D: TRBD2; V: TRBV7-9; J: TRBJ2-1
CDR3: CASIGSNNQPQHF; size: few; D: .; V: TRBV6-1; J: TRBJ1-5
CDR3: CASSRRLAAGELFF; size: many; D: .; V: TRBV7-2; J: TRBJ2-2
CDR3: CASSPDRAETQYF; size: many; D: TRBD1; V: TRBV5-1; J: TRBJ2-5
CDR3: CASSYRLGGRYEQYF; size: many; D: .; V: TRBV6-5; J: TRBJ2-7
CDR3: CASGLTGGNTDTQYF; size: many; D: TRBD1; V: TRBV12-5; J: TRBJ2-3
CDR3: CASSFKLATHNEQFF; size: .; D: .; V: TRBV11-2; J: TRBJ2-1
CDR3: CASSLSQHSGNTIYF; size: few; D: .; V: TRBV28; J: TRBJ1-3
CDR3: CASSAGYDNEQFF; size: many; D: .; V: TRBV2; J: TRBJ2-1
CDR3: CASSFRRGAGELFF; size: many; D: TRBD2; V: TRBV6-5; J: TRBJ2-2
CDR3: CARIDSTNTGELFF; size: .; D: .; V: TRBV9; J: TRBJ2-2
CDR3: CASSENQFSGYTF; size: few; D: .; V: TRBV6-1; J: TRBJ1-2
CDR3: CASSPGGQGWSPLHF; size: many; D: TRBD1; V: TRBV5-1; J: TRBJ1-6
CDR3: CASSPTPSNEQFF; size: few; D: .; V: TRBV7-3; J: TRBJ2-1
CDR3: CAISGTFQETQYF; size: few; D: .; V: TRBV10-3; J: TRBJ2-5